This passage covers 24 T cell receptor beta chains from one sample sequenced in a study of beta chain features in type 1 diabetes. Notes on the study in general: Among patients with Type 1 diabetes, TCRB CDR3s were moderately but significantly shorter in every one of the four CD4+ subsets.

The whole isolated RNA underwent reverse transcription, so sequencing captured expressed TCRB transcripts. The table came from immunoSEQ multiplex PCR; TCRdb's copy has only in-frame clones and leaves some out. The sample lists 250,000 to 350,000 clones, approximately 14% seen once, with 0.017% in the top ten. Which antigens these TCRs recognize remains unknown. Input material: naive CD4+ T cells from blood. Receptor source: a young man with type 1 diabetes.

The rearrangement uses TRBV6-1 and TRBJ2-6; maybe TRBD2 (5 bases). Germline CDR1 reads MNHNS; CDR2 reads SASEGT. The CDR3 length is 18 residues. The V gene lost 3 bases and the J gene lost 0 bases, with 15 bases spanning the gap. The CDR3 DNA reads TGTGCCAGCAGTGATCCGAGAGGACTTAGCTCTGGGGCCAACGTCCTGACTTTC. Its protein product is CASSDPRGLSSGANVLTF.

This clone occurred a few times. The chain is built from TRBV11-3 and TRBJ2-3, with D hard to call. V was clipped by 2 bases and J by 4 bases, with 4 bases between them. The CDR3 runs 12 residues. Germline lookup yields CDR1 SGHNT and CDR2 YENEEA. Here the CDR3 reads CASSLSSDTQYF. DNA for the CDR3: TGTGCCAGCAGCTTATCGTCAGATACGCAGTATTTT.

With regard to this clone: The sample carries other DNA sequences with the same CDR3. The chain employs TRBV19 and TRBJ1-5; 8 positions agree with TRBD1. Germline V gene data show CDR1 as LNHDA and CDR2 as SQIVND (reference sequence). V lost 5 bases, J lost 4 bases, and 1 base stayed unmatched. The CDR3 length is 13 residues. The CDR3 DNA follows: TGTGCCAGTAGTGACAGGGGAAATCAGCCCCAGCATTTT. Amino acids: CASSDRGNQPQHF.

This clone has only a few counts. The chain is built from TRBV6-5 and TRBJ1-5; D is unclear. With 2 bases removed from V and 1 base from J, the gap between germline ends came to 3 bases. This CDR3 has 13 residues. Germline V gene sequence: CDR1 MNHEY, CDR2 SVGAGI. The CDR3 spells CASSYGSNQPQHF. The CDR3 coding sequence is TGTGCCAGCAGTTACGGCAGCAATCAGCCCCAGCATTTT.

This chain links TRBV5-1 with TRBJ2-1; maybe TRBD1 (7 bases). In germline, CDR1 is SGHRS, CDR2 YFSETQ. The CDR3 loop spans 16 amino acids. The V end lost 4 bases, the J end lost 8 bases, and 22 bases lay between the germline ends. DNA of the CDR3: TGCGCCAGCAGCGACCCGGGACAGCGGGTATCCGATGAGCAGTTCTTC. This sequence encodes CASSDPGQRVSDEQFF.

The chain has TRBV23-1 and TRBJ1-1; D is undetermined. TRBV23-1 carries the ORF label, with uncertain function. Trimming removed 3 bases at V and 4 bases at J, with 9 bases between. The CDR3 sequence is 13 residues long. CDR3 nucleotides: TGCGCCAGCAGTCACCGCGTAAGCACTGAAGCTTTCTTT. Protein sequence: CASSHRVSTEAFF.

This clone came up a few times. This sequence joins TRBV29-1 and TRBJ2-5; D is ambiguous. The CDR3 is 10 amino acids. Germline-derived CDR1 and CDR2 are SQVTM and ANQGSEA. Trimming took off 7 bases at V and 4 bases at J, with 7 bases between the two ends. CDR3 sequence: CSASLETQYF. The CDR3 DNA is TGCAGCGCCTCCCTAGAGACCCAGTACTTC. Full variable domain (outside the CDR3, taken from reference TRBV29-1 and TRBJ2-5): SAVISQKPSRDICQRGTSLTIQCQVDSQVTMMFWYRQQPGQSLTLIATANQGSEATYESGFVIDKFPISRPNLTFSTLTVSNMSPEDSSIYLCSASLETQYFGPGTRLLVL.

This clone was counted only a few times. V is TRBV4-1 and J is TRBJ1-5; 7 nucleotides line up with TRBD1. The J segment lost 2 bases and the V segment lost 1 base, leaving 17 bases of the junction unmatched. The CDR3 contains 20 residues. Germline CDR1 MGHRA, CDR2 YSYEKL. The CDR3 loop is CASSQALQQGIGVRNQPQHF. In DNA, the CDR3 is TGCGCCAGCAGCCAAGCCCTCCAACAGGGGATCGGTGTGCGCAATCAGCCCCAGCATTTT.

V gene TRBV9 combines with J gene TRBJ2-1, with unresolved D. This CDR3 has 14 residues. The ends were cut back, 4 bases at V and 0 bases at J, with 8 bases in the middle. The V gene's germline CDR1 is SGDLS and CDR2 YYNGEE. CDR3 amino acids: CASSSVSSYNEQFF. In DNA, the CDR3 is TGTGCCAGCAGCAGCGTCAGCTCCTACAATGAGCAGTTCTTC.

This clone was seen a few times. The genes are TRBV7-8 and TRBJ2-7; the match to TRBD2 covers 9 bases. There are 15 residues in the CDR3. Per germline, CDR1 SGHVS and CDR2 FQNEAQ. V trimming: 4 bases; J trimming: 9 bases; junction bases outside the gene matches: 13. CDR3 in amino acids: CASSSISGSRVGQYF. CDR3 DNA sequence: TGTGCCAGCAGCTCCATTAGCGGGAGCCGGGTTGGGCAGTACTTC.

The rearrangement joins TRBV7-3 to TRBJ2-5, with 12 bases lining up with TRBD1. This CDR3 comprises 14 residues. Germline V lookup: CDR1 SGHTA, CDR2 FQGTGA. V gave up 5 bases and J gave up 5 bases; unmatched junction bases: 3. In DNA form, the CDR3 reads TGTGCCAGCAGCCCGGGACAGGGGGCTGAGACCCAGTACTTC. Translation: CASSPGQGAETQYF.

The chain uses TRBV29-1 and TRBJ1-1; D call uncertain. The ends were cut back, 2 bases at V and 3 bases at J, with 13 bases in the middle. Germline CDR1 is SQVTM and CDR2 is ANQGSEA. This CDR3 has 14 amino acids. CDR3 sequence (DNA): TGCAGCGTTGAACCCCGACGAGAGGACACTGAAGCTTTCTTT. Protein: CSVEPRREDTEAFF.

This clone was found a few times. The CDR3 is CASSVDSGLAYNEQFF. The CDR3 DNA reads TGTGCCAGCAGCGTAGATTCAGGACTAGCTTACAATGAGCAGTTCTTC. The V gene is TRBV9, the J gene TRBJ2-1; 8 bases map to TRBD2. Germline CDR1 is SGDLS and CDR2 is YYNGEE. With V trimmed by 0 bases and J by 4 bases, 6 bases remained unmatched. This CDR3 contains 16 residues. Variable domain in full (rest from reference TRBV9 and TRBJ2-1): DSGVTQTPKHLITATGQRVTLRCSPRSGDLSVYWYQQSLDQGLQFLIQYYNGEERAKGNILERFSAQQFPDLHSELNLSSLELGDSALYFCASSVDSGLAYNEQFFGPGTRLTVL.

This clone was seen a few times. V and J are TRBV6-5 and TRBJ2-7, with D tentatively TRBD1 (6 bases). The germline V gene encodes CDR1 MNHEY and CDR2 SVGAGI. The CDR3 totals 14 residues. The V end was cut by 7 bases, the J end by 1 base, with 14 bases between. CDR3 sequence: CASTKDRSSYEQYF. The CDR3 coding sequence is TGTGCCAGCACCAAAGACAGGAGTTCCTACGAGCAGTACTTC.

The V call is TRBV28, the J call TRBJ2-7; 15 nucleotides line up with TRBD2. This CDR3 comprises 13 residues. With 11 bases clipped from V and 3 bases from J, the junction kept 2 bases outside the gene matches. The germline V gene encodes CDR1 MDHEN and CDR2 SYDVKM. In DNA, the CDR3 is TGTGCCTGGGGACTAGCGGGAGGCTACGAGCAGTACTTC. Translating it yields CAWGLAGGYEQYF. The full variable domain, in which reference TRBV28 and TRBJ2-7 provide the parts outside the CDR3, is DVKVTQSSRYLVKRTGEKVFLECVQDMDHENMFWYRQDPGLGLRLIYFSYDVKMKEKGDIPEGYSVSREKKERFSLILESASTNQTSMYLCAWGLAGGYEQYFGPGTRLTVT.

The gene calls are TRBV7-2 and TRBJ2-1; weak D call: TRBD1 (6 bases). V gave up 5 bases and J gave up 4 bases, with 15 bases separating them. The germline gives CDR1 SGHTA, CDR2 FQGNSA. The CDR3 has 15 amino acids. CDR3 bases: TGTGCCAGCAGCCCGACGACAGGCTCATACAATGAGCAGTTCTTC. Translated, it gives CASSPTTGSYNEQFF.

There are a few counts of this clone. Written as DNA, the CDR3 is TGTGCCAGCAGCTTAGTCCGGACAGGAGGTGGCTACACCTTC. Translation: CASSLVRTGGGYTF. This chain joins TRBV7-9 and TRBJ1-2; 7 bases fit TRBD1. CDR3 length: 14 amino acids. The germline V gene encodes CDR1 SEHNR and CDR2 FQNEAQ (reference sequence). The V and J ends lost 1 base and 7 bases, in that order; junction bases with no gene match: 6.

The table lists this clone with a few counts. The rearrangement links TRBV7-2 to TRBJ2-6; D not certain. The germline gives CDR1 SGHTA, CDR2 FQGNSA. V lost 3 bases and J lost 2, with 8 bases in between. This CDR3 is 15 amino acids long. CDR3 amino acids: CASSFVSAGANVLTF. In DNA, the CDR3 is TGTGCCAGCAGCTTTGTTTCCGCTGGGGCCAACGTCCTGACTTTC.

The rearrangement joins TRBV5-4 to TRBJ1-5; D unresolved. The V end was cut by 4 bases, the J end by 0 bases, with 14 bases between. The V gene's germline CDR1 is SGHNT and CDR2 YYREEE (reference sequence). The CDR3 covers 16 residues. The CDR3 coding sequence is TGTGCCAGCAGCCACATAGCCGGGTATAGCAATCAGCCCCAGCATTTT. Translation: CASSHIAGYSNQPQHF.

This sequence joins TRBV30 and TRBJ2-3, with 9 bases matching TRBD2. CDR3 length: 14 residues. Germline CDR1 and CDR2: GTSNPN and SVGIG (reference sequence). Germline trimming cut 3 bases from V and 2 bases from J; bases unmatched to any gene: 3. In DNA form, the CDR3 reads TGTGCCTGGAGGACTAGCGGCTACACAGATACGCAGTATTTT. Translating it yields CAWRTSGYTDTQYF.

This clone has only a few counts. The chain links TRBV30 to TRBJ1-1; TRBD1 might be the D (5 bases). CDR3 length: 11 amino acids. Per the germline V gene, CDR1 is GTSNPN and CDR2 is SVGIG (reference sequence). The CDR3 is CAADRNTEAFF. The CDR3 DNA reads as TGTGCTGCCGACAGGAACACTGAAGCTTTCTTT.

This clone has only a few counts. V usage is TRBV6-6 and J usage is TRBJ2-6; maybe TRBD1 (6 bases). The CDR3 runs 15 residues. The V gene's germline CDR1 is MNHNY and CDR2 SVGAGI (reference sequence). Trimming removed 4 bases from V and 2 bases from J, with 9 bases in between. The CDR3 DNA is TGTGCCAGCAGTTTTTCAGGGGCTGGGGCCAACGTCCTGACTTTC. As protein: CASSFSGAGANVLTF.

V gene TRBV28 combines with J gene TRBJ2-2; 7 bases are shared with TRBD1. This CDR3 contains 15 residues. The germline V gene has CDR1 MDHEN and CDR2 SYDVKM. Trimming took 6 bases from V and 2 from J; bases not matched to a gene: 6. CDR3: CASSPGGSNTGELFF. The CDR3 DNA reads TGTGCCAGCAGCCCAGGGGGATCCAACACCGGGGAGCTGTTTTTT.

The chain uses TRBV15 and TRBJ2-5; D might be TRBD2 (5 bases). Trimming left V 1 base short and J 5 bases short, with 11 bases between. The germline V gene has CDR1 LNHNV and CDR2 YYDKDF (reference sequence). This CDR3 region has 14 residues. This CDR3 is CATSRVGGSETQYF. The DNA of the CDR3 is TGTGCCACCAGCAGAGTAGGCGGGTCGGAGACCCAGTACTTC.